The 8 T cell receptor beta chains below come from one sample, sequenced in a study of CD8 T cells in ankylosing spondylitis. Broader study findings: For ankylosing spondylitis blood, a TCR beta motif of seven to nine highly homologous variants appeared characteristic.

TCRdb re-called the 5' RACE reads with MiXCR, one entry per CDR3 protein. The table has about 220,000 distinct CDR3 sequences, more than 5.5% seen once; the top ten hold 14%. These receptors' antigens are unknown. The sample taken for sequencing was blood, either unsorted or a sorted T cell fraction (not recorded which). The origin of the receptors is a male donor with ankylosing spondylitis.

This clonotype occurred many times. In nucleotides, the CDR3 is TGTGCCATCAGAGATGACAGGAATTCACCCCTCCACTTT. Its protein is CAIRDDRNSPLHF. J is TRBJ1-6 and V is TRBV10-3, with a weak D call TRBD1 (6 bases). Germline V lookup: CDR1 ENHRY, CDR2 SYGVKD. V lost 6 bases and J lost 7, with 10 bases in between. This CDR3 is 13 amino acids long.

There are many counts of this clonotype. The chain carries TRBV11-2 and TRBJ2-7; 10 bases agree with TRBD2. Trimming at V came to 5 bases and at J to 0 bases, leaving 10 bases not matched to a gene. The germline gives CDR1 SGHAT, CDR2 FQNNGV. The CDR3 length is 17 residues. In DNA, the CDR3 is TGTGCCAGCAGCGAACCGGGACTAGCGTTGAGCTCCTACGAGCAGTACTTC. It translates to CASSEPGLALSSYEQYF.

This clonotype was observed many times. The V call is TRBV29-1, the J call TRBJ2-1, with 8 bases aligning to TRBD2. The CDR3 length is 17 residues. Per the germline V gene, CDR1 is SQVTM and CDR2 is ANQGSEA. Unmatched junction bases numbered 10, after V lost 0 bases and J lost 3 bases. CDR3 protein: CSVEDRAGTSFYNEQFF. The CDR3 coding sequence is TGCAGCGTTGAAGATAGGGCCGGGACTAGTTTCTACAATGAGCAGTTCTTC.

The CDR3 protein is CASSYSGAAGVLDTGELFF. The DNA of the CDR3 is TGTGCCAGCAGTTACTCCGGGGCCGCGGGAGTATTGGACACCGGGGAGCTGTTTTTT. The rearrangement joins TRBV6-2 or TRBV6-3 to TRBJ2-2, with 7 bases fitting TRBD2. Trimming at V came to 0 bases and at J to 3 bases, leaving 13 bases not matched to a gene. Germline V gene sequence: CDR1 MNHEY, CDR2 SVGEGT. The CDR3 runs to 19 residues.

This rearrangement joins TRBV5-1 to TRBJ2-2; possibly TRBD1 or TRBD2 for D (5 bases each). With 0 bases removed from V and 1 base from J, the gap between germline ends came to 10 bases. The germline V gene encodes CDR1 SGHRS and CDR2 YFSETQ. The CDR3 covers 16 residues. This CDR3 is CASSLEGPWNTGELFF. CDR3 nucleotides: TGCGCCAGCAGCTTGGAGGGACCCTGGAACACCGGGGAGCTGTTTTTT.

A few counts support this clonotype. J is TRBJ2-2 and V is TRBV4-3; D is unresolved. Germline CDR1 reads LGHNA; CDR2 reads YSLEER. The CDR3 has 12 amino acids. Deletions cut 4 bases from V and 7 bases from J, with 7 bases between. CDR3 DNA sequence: TGCGCCAGCAGCCTAGATGACGGGGAGCTGTTTTTT. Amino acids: CASSLDDGELFF.

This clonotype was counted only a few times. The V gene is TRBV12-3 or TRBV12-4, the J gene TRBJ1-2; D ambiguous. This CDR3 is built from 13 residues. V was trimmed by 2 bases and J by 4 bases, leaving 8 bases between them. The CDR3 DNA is TGTGCCAGCAGTTTAACGACTTCCTATGGCTACACCTTC. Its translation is CASSLTTSYGYTF.

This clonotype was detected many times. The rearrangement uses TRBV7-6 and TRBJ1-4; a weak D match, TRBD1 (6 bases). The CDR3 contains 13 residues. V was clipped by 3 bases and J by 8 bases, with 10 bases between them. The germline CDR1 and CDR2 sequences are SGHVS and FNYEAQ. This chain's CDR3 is CASSLAGAEKLFF. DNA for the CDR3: TGTGCCAGCAGCTTGGCGGGGGCCGAAAAACTGTTTTTT.